This TCR beta chain was captured by sequencing in a study of vaccination and CD4 T cells after COVID-19. Comments on this clonotype: No antigen is known for it.

Treatment defined: approximately 9-day PBMC culture with coronavirus spike peptide pools or control peptides (ViraFEST assay). Negative-selection isolation of CD4+ T cells was performed after around ten days of culture. The CDR3 contains 17 residues. Cultured CD4+ T-cell DNA underwent Oncomine TCR Beta short-read sequencing. TCRdb reprocessed the PCR reads with MiXCR, giving one entry per CDR3 protein. The sample lists approximately 7,700 distinct CDR3 sequences, around three fifths occurring once. Sample: CD4+ T cells from blood, cultured in vitro. This chain links TRBV21-1 with TRBJ2-3; the DNA was not compared with TRBD2, the D call given in the table. TRBV21-1 is listed as a pseudogene. The sequence derives from a human donor who had recovered from COVID-19. CDR3 in DNA: TGTGCCAGCAGCAGCACACAAACTAGCGGGACGGCAGATACGCAGTATTTT. This codes for CASSSTQTSGTADTQYF.